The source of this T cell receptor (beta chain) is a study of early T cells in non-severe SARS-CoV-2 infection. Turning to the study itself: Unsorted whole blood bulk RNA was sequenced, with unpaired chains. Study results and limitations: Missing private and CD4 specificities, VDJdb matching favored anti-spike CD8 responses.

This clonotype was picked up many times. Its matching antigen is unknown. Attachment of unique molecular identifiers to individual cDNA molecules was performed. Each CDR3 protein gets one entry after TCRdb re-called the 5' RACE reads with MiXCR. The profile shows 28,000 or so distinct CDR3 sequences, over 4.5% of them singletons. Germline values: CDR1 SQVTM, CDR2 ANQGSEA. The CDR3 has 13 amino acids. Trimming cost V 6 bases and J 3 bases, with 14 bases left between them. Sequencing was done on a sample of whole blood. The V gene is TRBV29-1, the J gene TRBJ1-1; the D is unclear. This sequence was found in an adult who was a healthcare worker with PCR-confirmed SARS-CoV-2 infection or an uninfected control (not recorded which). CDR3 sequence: CSVRRHGDTEAFF. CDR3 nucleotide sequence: TGCAGCGTACGAAGGCATGGGGACACTGAAGCTTTCTTT.